This TCR beta chain was captured by sequencing in a study of blood T cell repertoires in COVID-19. TCRdb keeps only in-frame clones here, not all; method: immunoSEQ multiplex PCR. The sample holds a few hundred thousand clones; approximately 90% are singletons and the top ten take less than 15%. V was clipped by 0 bases and J by 6 bases, with 2 bases between them. The CDR3 loop spans 11 amino acids. Germline CDR1 KGHDR, CDR2 SFDVKD. The J gene is TRBJ2-7, the V gene TRBV24-1; D remains unclear. The sequencing input was peripheral blood. The receptor was derived from a woman younger than 30 who had recovered from COVID-19. CDR3 loop: CATSDLREQYF. CDR3 coding DNA: TGTGCCACCAGTGATTTGCGCGAGCAGTACTTC.